Following are 27 T cell receptor beta chains from one sample sequenced in a study of blood T cell repertoires in COVID-19. Only in-frame clones appear in the TCRdb table, and some are missing; sequencing was by immunoSEQ multiplex PCR. The table shows 100,000 to 150,000 clones, with about 84% occurring only once. The specimen was peripheral blood. Receptor source: a human donor in a cohort sampled during active COVID-19.

The V call is TRBV5-1, the J call TRBJ2-7, with D hard to call. This CDR3 has 13 residues. CDR1 SGHRS and CDR2 YFSETQ come from the germline V gene. Trimming took off 0 bases at V and 0 bases at J, with 4 bases between the two ends. CDR3 nucleotides: TGCGCCAGCAGCTTGGGGAGCTCCTACGAGCAGTACTTC. This codes for CASSLGSSYEQYF.

This chain joins TRBV9 and TRBJ2-5, with D possibly TRBD2 on 6 matching bases. V was cut by 0 bases and J by 5 bases, with 17 bases left in between. Germline assignment: CDR1 SGDLS and CDR2 YYNGEE. The CDR3 covers 16 residues. CDR3 coding DNA: TGTGCCAGCAGCGTAGATGGGGGGAGGCGGTCGGAGACCCAGTACTTC. Protein sequence: CASSVDGGRRSETQYF.

This clone came up once. V and J are TRBV3-1 (or the pseudogene TRBV3-2) and TRBJ2-2; no firm D call. The V end lost 0 bases, the J end lost 4 bases, and 6 bases lay between the germline ends. Germline lookup yields CDR1 LGHDT and CDR2 YNNKEL (reference sequence). The CDR3 spans 14 residues. The CDR3 DNA sequence: TGTGCCAGCAGCCAAGATTCATTCACCGGGGAGCTGTTTTTT. Translation gives CASSQDSFTGELFF.

The chain couples TRBV7-2 to TRBJ2-1, with TRBD2 matching over 13 bases. Unmatched junction bases numbered 6, after V lost 2 bases and J lost 5 bases. The germline V gene has CDR1 SGHTA and CDR2 FQGNSA. CDR3 length equals 17 residues. The CDR3 nucleotides are TGTGCCAGCAGCTTAAGCTACGGACTAGCGGGAGACAATGAGCAGTTCTTC. Its protein product is CASSLSYGLAGDNEQFF.

This rearrangement joins TRBV9 to TRBJ2-3, with a possible D match to TRBD2 (6 bases). The germline CDR1 and CDR2 sequences are SGDLS and YYNGEE. CDR3 length: 15 residues. The V end was cut by 6 bases, the J end by 5 bases, with 19 bases between. The CDR3 DNA reads TGTGCCAGCACCAGCGGCGGGACGATGAGAGATACGCAGTATTTT. Its translation: CASTSGGTMRDTQYF.

V is TRBV18 and J is TRBJ2-1; D is possibly TRBD2 (7 bases). The CDR3 is 15 residues long. Germline V lookup: CDR1 KGHSH, CDR2 LQKENI. V lost 3 bases to trimming and J lost 8 bases, with 17 bases between them. CDR3: CASSPGGAQEDEQFF. As DNA, the CDR3 is TGTGCCAGCTCACCGGGGGGGGCGCAGGAGGATGAGCAGTTCTTC.

This chain uses TRBV6-2 or TRBV6-3 with TRBJ2-1; D might be TRBD2 (5 bases). This CDR3 is 15 amino acids long. Germline V gives CDR1 MNHEY, CDR2 SVGEGT. The V end was cut by 2 bases, the J end by 7 bases, with 15 bases between. The DNA for the CDR3 is TGTGCCAGCAGTTACGCACCGGGAAACAAAAATGAGCAGTTCTTC. Its translation: CASSYAPGNKNEQFF.

This sequence joins TRBV5-5 and TRBJ2-5; TRBD2 matches at 14 bases. This CDR3 contains 15 residues. V lost 4 bases to trimming and J lost 4 bases; unmatched junction nucleotides: 3. CDR1 is SGHKS, CDR2 YYEKEE, per germline (reference sequence). The CDR3 reads CASSLGLAGAETQYF. The CDR3 coding sequence is TGTGCCAGCAGCCTGGGACTAGCGGGGGCAGAGACCCAGTACTTC.

The chain couples TRBV9 to TRBJ1-4; maybe TRBD1 (5 bases). The CDR3 length is 16 residues. V gave up 3 bases and J gave up 0 bases, with 12 bases separating them. CDR1 and CDR2 (germline): SGDLS, YYNGEE. This CDR3 is CASSARGGATNEKLFF. CDR3 sequence (DNA): TGTGCCAGCAGCGCGAGGGGAGGGGCAACTAATGAAAAACTGTTTTTT.

This clone occurred once. The rearrangement joins TRBV6-5 to TRBJ1-2; 12 positions agree with TRBD1. The germline CDR1 and CDR2 sequences are MNHEY and SVGAGI. The CDR3 is 14 amino acids. V trimming: 9 bases; J trimming: 7 bases; junction bases outside the gene matches: 9. As DNA, the CDR3 is TGTGCCAGTGCCAGGGACAGGGGGCTCTCTGGCTACACCTTC. Translation gives CASARDRGLSGYTF.

This chain connects TRBV5-1 to TRBJ2-3; no clear D gene. The CDR3 is 15 amino acids. Trimming stripped 0 bases from V and 1 base from J, with 9 bases between. CDR1 and CDR2 from the germline V gene are SGHRS and YFSETQ. The CDR3 DNA is TGCGCCAGCAGCTTGGAGCCCACGCGCACAGATACGCAGTATTTT. This translates into CASSLEPTRTDTQYF.

The genes are TRBV3-1 (or the pseudogene TRBV3-2) and TRBJ2-3, with 9 bases matching TRBD2. The CDR3 has 16 amino acids. V lost 4 bases, J lost 4 bases, and 9 bases stayed unmatched. Germline CDR1 and CDR2: LGHDT and YNNKEL (reference sequence). The CDR3 DNA is TGTGCCAGCAGCCCGCGGGGTAGCGGGAGCTCAGATACGCAGTATTTT. Encoded protein: CASSPRGSGSSDTQYF.

The gene calls are TRBV9 and TRBJ1-1; D might be TRBD1 (6 bases). V lost 3 bases, J lost 4 bases, and 10 bases lay in between. This CDR3 is built from 13 residues. The V gene's germline CDR1 is SGDLS and CDR2 YYNGEE. Written as DNA, the CDR3 is TGTGCCAGCAGCGGAACAGGGTTCACTGAAGCTTTCTTT. Translation gives CASSGTGFTEAFF.

This clone was counted only a few times. The CDR3 loop reads CASQGHPFEKLFF. CDR3 coding DNA: TGTGCCAGCCAGGGCCATCCTTTTGAAAAACTGTTTTTT. The chain couples TRBV6-6 to TRBJ1-4, with D possibly TRBD1 on 5 matching bases. Germline CDR1 MNHNY, CDR2 SVGAGI (reference sequence). V lost 8 bases, J lost 7 bases, and 14 bases lay in between. This CDR3 comprises 13 residues.

In its sample, this clone was seen a few times. This chain connects TRBV20-1 to TRBJ1-1, with D uncertain. V shed 3 bases and J shed 1 base, with 12 bases lying between them. Germline lookup yields CDR1 DFQATT and CDR2 SNEGSKA (reference sequence). The CDR3 length is 14 residues. CDR3 amino acids: CSASRADGNTEAFF. DNA for the CDR3: TGCAGTGCTAGTCGAGCGGACGGGAACACTGAAGCTTTCTTT.

The chain couples TRBV3-1 (or the pseudogene TRBV3-2) to TRBJ2-7, with a possible D match to TRBD2 (6 bases). CDR3 length: 13 residues. V was cut by 5 bases and J by 5 bases, with 13 bases left in between. CDR1 is LGHDT, CDR2 YNNKEL, per germline (reference sequence). CDR3 loop: CASSEDYKNEQYF. CDR3 nucleotide sequence: TGTGCCAGCAGCGAGGACTATAAGAACGAGCAGTACTTC.

The rearrangement joins TRBV19 to TRBJ2-1; no reliable D call. Trimming pared 5 bases from V and 6 bases from J, leaving 8 bases between. CDR3 size: 12 residues. Germline V lookup: CDR1 LNHDA, CDR2 SQIVND (reference sequence). The CDR3: CASSRSPNEQFF. The CDR3, as DNA: TGTGCCAGTAGTCGGTCCCCCAATGAGCAGTTCTTC.

The chain joins TRBV12-3 or TRBV12-4 to TRBJ1-5; D gene unclear. The CDR3 is made up of 13 amino acids. V was pared by 6 bases and J by 9 bases, with 15 bases between. CDR3 region: CASRPEAPSPQHF. The CDR3 DNA follows: TGTGCCAGCAGGCCAGAGGCCCCCTCGCCCCAGCATTTT.

The V gene is TRBV6-5, the J gene TRBJ2-2, with 7 bases fitting TRBD1. Unmatched junction bases numbered 3, after V lost 6 bases and J lost 2 bases. Germline V gene sequence: CDR1 MNHEY, CDR2 SVGAGI. There are 14 residues in the CDR3. CDR3 sequence (DNA): TGTGCCAGCAGAGACAGGGTTAACACCGGGGAGCTGTTTTTT. The encoded protein is CASRDRVNTGELFF.

The chain has TRBV15 and TRBJ1-5, with D unclear. This CDR3 is 15 amino acids long. Germline CDR1 is LNHNV and CDR2 is YYDKDF (reference sequence). V lost 0 bases and J 4 bases, leaving 10 bases between the germline ends. The chain's CDR3 is CATSRDLGGNQPQHF. For the CDR3, the DNA is TGTGCCACCAGCAGAGATTTGGGAGGGAATCAGCCCCAGCATTTT. The full variable domain, completed using reference TRBV15 and TRBJ1-5, is DAMVIQNPRYQVTQFGKPVTLSCSQTLNHNVMYWYQQKSSQAPKLLFHYYDKDFNNEADTPDNFQSRRPNTSFCFLDIRSPGLGDTAMYLCATSRDLGGNQPQHFGDGTRLSIL.

The chain joins TRBV24-1 to TRBJ1-2, with D maybe TRBD1 (6 bases). CDR1 is KGHDR, CDR2 SFDVKD, per germline. This CDR3 region has 13 residues. Trimming pared 1 base from V and 6 bases from J, leaving 8 bases between. The CDR3 sequence: CATSDLAGDGYTF. CDR3 nucleotides: TGTGCCACCAGTGATTTAGCAGGGGATGGCTACACCTTC.

V usage is TRBV7-8 and J usage is TRBJ1-4; 9 nucleotides match TRBD1. J was trimmed by 6 bases and V by 1 base; bases with no gene match: 3. This CDR3 contains 15 residues. Germline CDR1 is SGHVS and CDR2 is FQNEAQ. The CDR3 DNA is TGTGCCAGCAGCTTAGGAACAGGGGGCGATGAAAAACTGTTTTTT. Amino acids: CASSLGTGGDEKLFF.

The table lists this clone with a count of one. The rearrangement links TRBV28 to TRBJ2-7, with TRBD2 identical over 8 bases. Germline V lookup: CDR1 MDHEN, CDR2 SYDVKM. The CDR3 contains 13 residues. J lost 3 bases, V lost 3 bases, and 1 base had no gene match. This CDR3 is CASSFSGSYEQYF. Written as DNA, the CDR3 is TGTGCCAGCAGTTTCAGCGGGAGCTACGAGCAGTACTTC.

V and J are TRBV25-1 and TRBJ1-2, with TRBD1 identical over 7 bases. Germline CDR1 MGHDK, CDR2 SYGVNS. J lost 2 bases, V lost 3 bases, and 3 bases had no gene match. This CDR3 spans 14 amino acids. CDR3 sequence: CASSDQGQNYGYTF. CDR3 DNA sequence: TGTGCCAGCAGTGATCAGGGACAGAACTATGGCTACACCTTC.

The chain links TRBV7-9 to TRBJ1-1; TRBD1 matches at 7 bases. Germline loops: CDR1 SEHNR, CDR2 FQNEAQ (reference sequence). With 6 bases clipped from V and 4 bases from J, the junction kept 11 bases outside the gene matches. The length of the CDR3 is 15 residues. The CDR3 coding sequence is TGTGCCAGCAGGTCCCCGGGGACAGTTCGCACTGAAGCTTTCTTT. It specifies CASRSPGTVRTEAFF.

The CDR3 DNA follows: TGTGCCTGGAGTGTATCGAGTAGCGGGGCCTACAATGAGCAGTTCTTC. Amino acid sequence: CAWSVSSSGAYNEQFF. The rearrangement uses TRBV30 and TRBJ2-1; the match to TRBD2 covers 8 bases. Germline loops: CDR1 GTSNPN, CDR2 SVGIG (reference sequence). The CDR3 extends over 16 amino acids. The trim removed 0 bases at V and 2 bases at J, leaving 6 bases unmatched.

CDR3 loop: CATSDSYLNTGELFF. The CDR3 region has the DNA TGTGCCACCAGTGATTCTTACTTGAACACCGGGGAGCTGTTTTTT. The gene calls are TRBV24-1 and TRBJ2-2; unclear D gene. Trimming took off 2 bases at V and 1 base at J, with 7 bases between the two ends. From germline, CDR1 is KGHDR and CDR2 SFDVKD. The CDR3 runs to 15 residues.